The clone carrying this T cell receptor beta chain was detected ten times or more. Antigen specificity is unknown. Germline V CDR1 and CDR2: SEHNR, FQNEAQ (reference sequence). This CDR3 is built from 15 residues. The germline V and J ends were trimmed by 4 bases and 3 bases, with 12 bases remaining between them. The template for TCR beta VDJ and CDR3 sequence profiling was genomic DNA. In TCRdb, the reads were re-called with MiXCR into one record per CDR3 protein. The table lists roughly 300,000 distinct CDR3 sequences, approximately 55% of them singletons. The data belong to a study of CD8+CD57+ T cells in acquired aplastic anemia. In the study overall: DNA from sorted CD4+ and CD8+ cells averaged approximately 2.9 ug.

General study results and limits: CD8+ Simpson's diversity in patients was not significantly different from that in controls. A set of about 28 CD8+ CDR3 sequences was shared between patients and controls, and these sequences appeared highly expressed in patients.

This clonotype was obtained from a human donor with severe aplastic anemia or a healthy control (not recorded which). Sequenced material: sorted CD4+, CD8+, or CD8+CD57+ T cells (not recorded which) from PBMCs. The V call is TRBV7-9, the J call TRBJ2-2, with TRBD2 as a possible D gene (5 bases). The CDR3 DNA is TGTGCCAGCAGCTCCCTAGAGAGGGACACCGGGGAGCTGTTTTTT. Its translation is CASSSLERDTGELFF.